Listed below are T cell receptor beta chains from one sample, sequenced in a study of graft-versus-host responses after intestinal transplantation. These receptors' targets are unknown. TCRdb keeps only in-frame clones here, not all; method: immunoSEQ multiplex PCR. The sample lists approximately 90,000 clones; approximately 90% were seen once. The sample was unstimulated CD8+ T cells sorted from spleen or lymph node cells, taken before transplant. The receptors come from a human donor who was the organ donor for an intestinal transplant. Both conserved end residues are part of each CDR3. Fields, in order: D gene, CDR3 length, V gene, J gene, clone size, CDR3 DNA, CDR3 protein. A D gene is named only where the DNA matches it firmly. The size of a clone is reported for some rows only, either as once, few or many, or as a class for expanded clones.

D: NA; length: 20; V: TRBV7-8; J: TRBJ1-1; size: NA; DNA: TGTGCCAGCAGCCCAAACAGGGCTTTATCTGGGTCGCCGGGAAACACTGAAGCTTTCTTT; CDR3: CASSPNRALSGSPGNTEAFF
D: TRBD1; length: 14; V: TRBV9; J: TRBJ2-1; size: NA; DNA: TGTGCCAGCAGCGCACCTACAGGGGTCGGTGAGCAGTTCTTC; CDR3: CASSAPTGVGEQFF
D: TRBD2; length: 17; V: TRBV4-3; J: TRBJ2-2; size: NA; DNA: TGCGCCAGCAGCCAAGATCGGACTAGCGGCCTCACCGGGGAGCTGTTTTTT; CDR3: CASSQDRTSGLTGELFF
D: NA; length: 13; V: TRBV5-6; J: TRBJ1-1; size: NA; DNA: TGTGCCAGCAGCTTGGGGGGGCCCACTGAAGCTTTCTTT; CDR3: CASSLGGPTEAFF
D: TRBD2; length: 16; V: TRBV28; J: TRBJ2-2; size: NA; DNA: TGTGCCAGCAGTTTACTAGCGGGGGAATACACCGGGGAGCTGTTTTTT; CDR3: CASSLLAGEYTGELFF
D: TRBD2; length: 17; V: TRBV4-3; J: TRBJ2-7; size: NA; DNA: TGCGCCAGCAGCCAAGATCTGGGACTAGCGGGGTACTACGAGCAGTACTTC; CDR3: CASSQDLGLAGYYEQYF
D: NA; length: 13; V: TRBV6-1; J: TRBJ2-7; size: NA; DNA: TGTGCCAGCAGTCACAGGACAGCCTACGAGCAGTACTTC; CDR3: CASSHRTAYEQYF
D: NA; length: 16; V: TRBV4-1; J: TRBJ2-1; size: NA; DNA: TGCGCCAGCAGCCAAGTCCCCCTAACTAGACTTTATGAGCAGTTCTTC; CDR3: CASSQVPLTRLYEQFF
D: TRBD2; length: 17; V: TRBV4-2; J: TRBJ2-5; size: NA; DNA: TGTGCCAGCAGCCAAAGACTAGCGGGGGGCCGAGGAGAGACCCAGTACTTC; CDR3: CASSQRLAGGRGETQYF
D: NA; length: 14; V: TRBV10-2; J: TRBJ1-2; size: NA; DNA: TGCGCCAGCACCACCTCCACAGGGAGAGATGGCTACACCTTC; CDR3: CASTTSTGRDGYTF
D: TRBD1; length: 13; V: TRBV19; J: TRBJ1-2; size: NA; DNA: TGTGCCAGTAGCCCCGGGACAGCTTATGGCTACACCTTC; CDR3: CASSPGTAYGYTF
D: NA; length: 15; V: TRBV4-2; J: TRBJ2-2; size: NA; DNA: TGTGCCAGCAGCCATTCCCTAGTGAAGACCGGGGAGCTGTTTTTT; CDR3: CASSHSLVKTGELFF
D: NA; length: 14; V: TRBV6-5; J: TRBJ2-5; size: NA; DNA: TGTGCCAGCAGTTACTCAGTGGGCTATGAGACCCAGTACTTC; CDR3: CASSYSVGYETQYF
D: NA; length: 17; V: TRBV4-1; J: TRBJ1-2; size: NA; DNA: TGCGCCAGCAGCCAGAGTCTTCAGGGCCTAATCCACTATGGCTACACCTTC; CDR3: CASSQSLQGLIHYGYTF
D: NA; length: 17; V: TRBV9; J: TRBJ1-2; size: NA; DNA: TGTGCCAGCAGCGCGCGGGCGACAGGCAGGCGTAACTATGGCTACACCTTC; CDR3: CASSARATGRRNYGYTF
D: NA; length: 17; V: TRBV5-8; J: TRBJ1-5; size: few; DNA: TGTGCCAGCAGCTTGAGGGTGGGGCCGGGTAGCAATCAGCCCCAGCATTTT; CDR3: CASSLRVGPGSNQPQHF
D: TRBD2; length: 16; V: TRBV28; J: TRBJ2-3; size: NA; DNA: TGTGCCAGCAGTTATATCGGGGGGGCCAACACAGATACGCAGTATTTT; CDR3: CASSYIGGANTDTQYF
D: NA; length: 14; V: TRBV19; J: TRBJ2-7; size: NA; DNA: TGTGCCAGTAGTATACAGGGTCGGAACTACGAGCAGTACTTC; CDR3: CASSIQGRNYEQYF
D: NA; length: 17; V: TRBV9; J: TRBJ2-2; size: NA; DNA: TGTGCCAGCAGCGTACCCAGACAGGTGGCGAACACCGGGGAGCTGTTTTTT; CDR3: CASSVPRQVANTGELFF
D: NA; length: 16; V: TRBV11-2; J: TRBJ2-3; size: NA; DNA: TGTGCCAGCAGCTTAGGGGACGGGGGGCTGACAGATACGCAGTATTTT; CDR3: CASSLGDGGLTDTQYF
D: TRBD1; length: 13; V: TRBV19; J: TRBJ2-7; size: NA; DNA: TGTGCCAGCAGGGGGTACAAATCCTACGAGCAGTACTTC; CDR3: CASRGYKSYEQYF
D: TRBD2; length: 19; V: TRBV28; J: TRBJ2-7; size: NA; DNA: TGTGCCAGCAGTTTTCTCAGGACTAGCGGGGGGGCGATGACCTACGAGCAGTACTTC; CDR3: CASSFLRTSGGAMTYEQYF
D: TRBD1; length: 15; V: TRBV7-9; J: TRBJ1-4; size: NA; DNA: TGTGCCAGCAGCTCCCCAGGGGGGACTAATGAAAAACTGTTTTTT; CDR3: CASSSPGGTNEKLFF
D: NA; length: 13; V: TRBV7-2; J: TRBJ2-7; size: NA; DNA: TGTGCCAGCAGTAACAGGGCTCCCTACGAGCAGTACTTC; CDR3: CASSNRAPYEQYF
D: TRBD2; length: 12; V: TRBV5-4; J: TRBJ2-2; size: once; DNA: TGTGCCAGCAGAGCGGGGACCGGGGAGCTGTTTTTT; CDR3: CASRAGTGELFF
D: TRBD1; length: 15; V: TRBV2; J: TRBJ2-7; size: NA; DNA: TGTGCCACTACACTCCGGGACAGAGTCTCCTACGAGCAGTACTTC; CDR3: CATTLRDRVSYEQYF
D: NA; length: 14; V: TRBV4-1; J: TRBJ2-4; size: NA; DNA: TGCGCCAGCAGCCAAGATGGTAGCCCTGACATTCAGTACTTC; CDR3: CASSQDGSPDIQYF
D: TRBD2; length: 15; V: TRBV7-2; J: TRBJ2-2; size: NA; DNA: TGTGCCAGCAGTCAAACCACGGGGGGCACCGGGGAGCTGTTTTTT; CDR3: CASSQTTGGTGELFF
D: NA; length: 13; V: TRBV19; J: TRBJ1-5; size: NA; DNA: TGTGCCAGTACCACAAGTAGCAATCAGCCCCAGCATTTT; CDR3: CASTTSSNQPQHF
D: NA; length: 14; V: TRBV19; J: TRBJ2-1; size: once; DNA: TGTGCCAGTAGTATCACGCAGGGATGGGATGAGCAGTTCTTC; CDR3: CASSITQGWDEQFF
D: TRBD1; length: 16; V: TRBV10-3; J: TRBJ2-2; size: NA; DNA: TGTGCCATCGGGGAACAGGGGCCCCCGAACACCGGGGAGCTGTTTTTT; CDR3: CAIGEQGPPNTGELFF
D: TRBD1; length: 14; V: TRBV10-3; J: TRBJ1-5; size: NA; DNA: TGTGCCATCAGTTCGTCGACAGGGGGCGAGCCCCAGCATTTT; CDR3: CAISSSTGGEPQHF
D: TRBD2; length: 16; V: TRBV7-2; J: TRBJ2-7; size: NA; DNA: TGTGCCAGCAGCCCCCGTCTAGCGGGGGGCTCATACGAGCAGTACTTC; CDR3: CASSPRLAGGSYEQYF
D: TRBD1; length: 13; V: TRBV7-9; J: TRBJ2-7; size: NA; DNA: TGTGCCAGCAGACAGGGGGTCTCCTACGAGCAGTACTTC; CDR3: CASRQGVSYEQYF
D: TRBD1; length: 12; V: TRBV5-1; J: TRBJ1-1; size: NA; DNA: TGCGCCAGCAGCTGGGACAGGGTACCAGCTTTCTTT; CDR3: CASSWDRVPAFF
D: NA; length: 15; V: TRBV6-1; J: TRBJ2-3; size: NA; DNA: TGTGCCCTCCGGGAGCTCCTTCTTTCCGCAGATACGCAGTATTTT; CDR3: CALRELLLSADTQYF
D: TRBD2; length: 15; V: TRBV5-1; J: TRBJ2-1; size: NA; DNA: TGCGCCAGCAGCTTGGGAGCGGGGTTCTACAATGAGCAGTTCTTC; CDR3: CASSLGAGFYNEQFF
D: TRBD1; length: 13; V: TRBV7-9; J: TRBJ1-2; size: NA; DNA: TGTGCCAGCAGCGGACAGGGTTTTTATGGCTACACCTTC; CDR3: CASSGQGFYGYTF
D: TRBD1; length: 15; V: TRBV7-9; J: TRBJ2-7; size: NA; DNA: TGTGCCAGCAGCTTGGGGGACAGGGGTTCCTACGAGCAGTACTTC; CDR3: CASSLGDRGSYEQYF
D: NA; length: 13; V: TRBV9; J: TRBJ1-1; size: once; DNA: TGTGCCAGCAGCCTAGGGGGGGGCACTGAAGCTTTCTTT; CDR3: CASSLGGGTEAFF
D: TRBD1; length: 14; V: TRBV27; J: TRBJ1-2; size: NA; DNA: TGTGCCAGCAGTTGGACAGGGGATTTCTATGGCTACACCTTC; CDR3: CASSWTGDFYGYTF
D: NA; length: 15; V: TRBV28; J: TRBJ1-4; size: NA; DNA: TGTGCCAGCAGTTGGGGGGTCCCAACTAATGAAAAACTGTTTTTT; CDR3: CASSWGVPTNEKLFF
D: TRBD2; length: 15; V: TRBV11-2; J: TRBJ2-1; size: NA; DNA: TGTGCCAGCAGCGGACTAGCGCTCGGGTACAATGAGCAGTTCTTC; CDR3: CASSGLALGYNEQFF
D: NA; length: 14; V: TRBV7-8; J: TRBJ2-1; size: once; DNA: TGTGCCAGCAGCCCCCCCGGGGGACACAATGAGCAGTTCTTC; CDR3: CASSPPGGHNEQFF
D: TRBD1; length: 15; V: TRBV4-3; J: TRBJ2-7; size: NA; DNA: TGCGCCAGCAGCCACCCGGGACAGGGCCTCTACGAGCAGTACTTC; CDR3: CASSHPGQGLYEQYF
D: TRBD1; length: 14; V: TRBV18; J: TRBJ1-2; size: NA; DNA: TGTGCCAGCTCGCTGGAGACAGGGTTCTATGGCTACACCTTC; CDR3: CASSLETGFYGYTF
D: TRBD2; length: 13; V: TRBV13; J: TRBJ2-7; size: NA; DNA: TGTGCCAGCAGCCCTGGACTAGCGAGCGAGCAGTACTTC; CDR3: CASSPGLASEQYF
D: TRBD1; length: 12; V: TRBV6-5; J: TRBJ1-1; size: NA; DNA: TGTGCCAGCAGAACAGGGGTCGCTGAAGCTTTCTTT; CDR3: CASRTGVAEAFF
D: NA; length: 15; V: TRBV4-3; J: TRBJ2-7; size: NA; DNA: TGCGCCAGCAGCCACTATACAGGGAGTGGCTACGAGCAGTACTTC; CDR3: CASSHYTGSGYEQYF
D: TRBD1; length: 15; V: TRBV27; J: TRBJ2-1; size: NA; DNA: TGTGCCAGCAGTCTTTCAGGGGGCTCCTACAATGAGCAGTTCTTC; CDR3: CASSLSGGSYNEQFF
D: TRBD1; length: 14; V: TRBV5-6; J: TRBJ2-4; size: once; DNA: TGTGCCAGCAGCTGGGGGACAGGGGGGAACATTCAGTACTTC; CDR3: CASSWGTGGNIQYF
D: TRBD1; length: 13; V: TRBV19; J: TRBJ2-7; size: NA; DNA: TGTGCCAGCGCCCAGGGGGCTACCTACGAGCAGTACTTC; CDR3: CASAQGATYEQYF
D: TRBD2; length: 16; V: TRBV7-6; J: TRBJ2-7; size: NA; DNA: TGTGCCAGCAGCTTAACTAATCATCGGGGAGGGAAAGAGCAGTACTTC; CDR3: CASSLTNHRGGKEQYF
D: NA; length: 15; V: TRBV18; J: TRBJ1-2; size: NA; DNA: TGTGCCAGCTCTACTCCACCAGGACTGGACTATGGCTACACCTTC; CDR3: CASSTPPGLDYGYTF
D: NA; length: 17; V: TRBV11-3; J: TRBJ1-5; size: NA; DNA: TGTGCCAGCAGCTTGGCCCCGGGACAACATAGCAATCAGCCCCAGCATTTT; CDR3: CASSLAPGQHSNQPQHF